These 13 T cell receptor beta chains were sequenced from one sample in a study of T cell responses to AZD1222 COVID-19 vaccine. Profiled with immunoSEQ multiplex PCR; TCRdb holds only in-frame clones, not every one. The repertoire holds 140,000 to 150,000 clones, with about 93% as singletons. The specimen comprised peripheral blood, sampled on day 0 of AZD1222 vaccination. The origin of the receptors is an adult in good health.

This clone was counted a single time. This chain links TRBV18 with TRBJ1-2; D uncertain. The CDR3 consists of 13 residues. Germline V lookup: CDR1 KGHSH, CDR2 LQKENI. Trimming shortened V by 0 bases and J by 2 bases, and 4 bases separated the two germline ends. The chain's CDR3 is CASSPPANYGYTF. The CDR3 DNA sequence: TGTGCCAGCTCACCACCGGCGAACTATGGCTACACCTTC.

The chain couples TRBV27 to TRBJ2-2; TRBD2 matches 10 bases. Germline assignment: CDR1 MNHEY and CDR2 SMNVEV (reference sequence). The CDR3 sequence is 15 residues long. V shed 6 bases and J 7 bases; nucleotides not matched to a gene: 8. The CDR3 here is CASRTAGGPFGELFF. CDR3 DNA: TGTGCCAGCAGGACAGCGGGAGGGCCTTTCGGGGAGCTGTTTTTT.

The rearrangement uses TRBV18 and TRBJ2-2; D unclear. This CDR3 comprises 14 residues. Germline V gene lookup returns CDR1 KGHSH and CDR2 LQKENI. Trimming took off 3 bases at V and 2 bases at J, with 7 bases between the two ends. Written as DNA, the CDR3 is TGTGCCAGCTCACCTTATTTAAACACCGGGGAGCTGTTTTTT. Translating gives CASSPYLNTGELFF.

CDR3 residues: CASSETGDRENSNQPQHF. The DNA of the CDR3 is TGTGCCAGCAGTGAAACAGGGGACAGGGAGAATAGCAATCAGCCCCAGCATTTT. The J gene is TRBJ1-5, the V gene TRBV2; 9 bases fit TRBD1. With 2 bases clipped from V and 0 bases from J, the junction kept 8 bases outside the gene matches. From germline, CDR1 is SNHLY and CDR2 FYNNEI. This CDR3 is built from 18 residues.

The chain combines TRBV14 with TRBJ2-7, with TRBD1 identical over 9 bases. V lost 2 bases and J lost 6; bases outside the gene matches: 11. Germline V gene data show CDR1 as SGHDN and CDR2 as FVKESK. The CDR3 totals 16 residues. CDR3 residues: CASSQLPGTGLGEQYF. The DNA for the CDR3 is TGTGCCAGCAGCCAACTGCCCGGGACAGGGCTCGGCGAGCAGTACTTC.

The rearrangement links TRBV7-9 to TRBJ1-1, with D uncertain. CDR1 is SEHNR and CDR2 is FQNEAQ in the germline V gene (reference sequence). The V end lost 5 bases, the J end lost 0 bases, and 19 bases lay between the germline ends. This CDR3 spans 17 amino acids. The CDR3 DNA reads as TGTGCCAGCAGCCAAAAGCGGGTTGTGGCCATGAACACTGAAGCTTTCTTT. Amino acid sequence: CASSQKRVVAMNTEAFF. The whole variable domain, remainder taken from reference TRBV7-9 and TRBJ1-1, is DTGVSQNPRHKITKRGQNVTFRCDPISEHNRLYWYRQTLGQGPEFLTYFQNEAQLEKSRLLSDRFSAERPKGSFSTLEIQRTEQGDSAMYLCASSQKRVVAMNTEAFFGQGTRLTVV.

The chain recombines TRBV18 with TRBJ2-6; the D is unclear. The CDR3 has 16 amino acids. From germline, CDR1 is KGHSH and CDR2 LQKENI. V lost 2 bases to trimming and J lost 0 bases, with 8 bases between them. The CDR3 DNA sequence: TGTGCCAGCTCACCAATAGTGAGCTCTGGGGCCAACGTCCTGACTTTC. Encoded protein: CASSPIVSSGANVLTF.

J is TRBJ2-1 and V is TRBV5-1; no clear D. CDR1 SGHRS and CDR2 YFSETQ come from the germline V gene. CDR3 length equals 18 residues. Trimming pared 2 bases from V and 0 bases from J, leaving 18 bases between. CDR3 sequence reads: CASSLSGGPYTSYNEQFF. The CDR3 DNA sequence: TGCGCCAGCAGCTTATCAGGCGGCCCATACACCTCCTACAATGAGCAGTTCTTC.

As to this clone: The junction departs from the called germline gene at one end, perhaps through a read error. V usage is TRBV6-5 and J usage is TRBJ1-2; 10 positions agree with TRBD1. CDR1 and CDR2 (germline): MNHEY, SVGAGI. This CDR3 region has 14 residues. CDR3 bases: TGTGCCAGCAGTGACTCCGGGACAGGGGACGGCTACACCTTC. This codes for CASSDSGTGDGYTF.

The chain couples TRBV5-4 to TRBJ1-4; 7 positions match TRBD1. The V segment lost 4 bases and the J segment 7 bases; nucleotides outside the gene matches: 13. Germline assignment: CDR1 SGHNT and CDR2 YYREEE (reference sequence). The CDR3 extends over 16 amino acids. As DNA, the CDR3 is TGTGCCAGCAGCGAAAACCCACAGGGGATTGGTGAAAAACTGTTTTTT. Translating it yields CASSENPQGIGEKLFF.

The chain combines TRBV29-1 with TRBJ1-1, with D unresolved. The CDR3 is 12 amino acids. Trimming cost V 7 bases and J 4 bases, with 13 bases left between them. Germline V gives CDR1 SQVTM, CDR2 ANQGSEA. Written as DNA, the CDR3 is TGCAGCGCTGGTGGGGAGGCCACTGAAGCTTTCTTT. Protein product: CSAGGEATEAFF.

This clone was seen a handful of times. The chain is built from TRBV4-1 and TRBJ1-2, with D unresolved. In germline, CDR1 is MGHRA, CDR2 YSYEKL. The CDR3 length is 12 residues. V lost 0 bases and J lost 3, with 2 bases in between. The CDR3 is CASSQEDYGYTF. The CDR3 nucleotides are TGCGCCAGCAGCCAAGAGGACTATGGCTACACCTTC.

The V gene is TRBV5-1, the J gene TRBJ2-2, with D unclear. Germline CDR1 reads SGHRS; CDR2 reads YFSETQ. The germline V and J ends were trimmed by 2 bases and 6 bases, with 2 bases remaining between them. The CDR3 spans 11 residues. Written as DNA, the CDR3 is TGCGCCAGCAGCTTTCCCGGGGAGCTGTTTTTT. It codes for CASSFPGELFF. Together with reference TRBV5-1 and TRBJ2-2, the CDR3 gives the full variable domain: KAGVTQTPRYLIKTRGQQVTLSCSPISGHRSVSWYQQTPGQGLQFLFEYFSETQRNKGNFPGRFSGRQFSNSRSEMNVSTLELGDSALYLCASSFPGELFFGEGSRLTVL.